Detailed here is one T cell receptor (beta chain). CDR3 length: 18 residues. Germline V gene data show CDR1 as SGHAT and CDR2 as FQNNGV. The data were obtained in a study of immune characterization of retroperitoneal liposarcoma. TCRdb fed the PCR reads into MiXCR, producing one record per CDR3 protein. This sample has fewer than 2,000 distinct CDR3 sequences, with 35% to 50% found just once. Sequences were obtained from tumor tissue. The sequence came from a female donor with retroperitoneal liposarcoma. This chain links TRBV11-2 with TRBJ2-5, with D perhaps matching TRBD2 (6 bases). The J call is doubtful: the DNA matches TRBJ2-1 better. CDR3 in amino acids: CASSKMRAGTSSSYEQFF. In nucleotides, the CDR3 is TGTGCCAGCAGCAAAATGAGAGCCGGGACTTCGAGCTCCTACGAGCAGTTCTTC.